The TCR beta chain described here comes from a study of CD8 T cells in Susac syndrome. This CDR3 region has 11 residues. Germline CDR1 reads DFQATT; CDR2 reads SNEGSKA (reference sequence). V was shortened by 1 base and J by 4 bases, with 5 bases between the two germline ends. RNA was extracted with the RNeasy kit, and a quantity of roughly 0.45 to 1 ug was reverse transcribed using random hexamers. TCRdb recomputed calls from the immunoSEQ multiplex PCR reads with MiXCR, one row per CDR3 protein. The sample records around 150,000 distinct CDR3 sequences, roughly 94% being singletons. The rearrangement uses TRBV20-1 and TRBJ2-7, with D unresolved. This clonotype was obtained from a human donor with multiple sclerosis. Input material: CD4+ T cells from PBMCs. CDR3 DNA: TGCAGTGCTAGAGGCGGTTACGAGCAGTACTTC. It codes for CSARGGYEQYF.